The 6 T cell receptor beta chains listed next were all sequenced from one sample in a study of control samples from healthy donors and cancer patients. Sequencing was performed with immunoSEQ multiplex PCR; in TCRdb, only in-frame clones are kept and a portion is missing. The profile covers 100,000 to 120,000 clones, with around 89% appearing a single time and roughly 4% taken by the ten largest. Specimen: PBMCs. The source is a woman aged 60 to 75 with lung cancer.

The rearrangement links TRBV19 to TRBJ1-5; D uncertain. Germline V gene data show CDR1 as LNHDA and CDR2 as SQIVND (reference sequence). V lost 3 bases and J lost 0, with 12 bases in between. This CDR3 has 16 residues. The CDR3 region has the DNA TGTGCCAGTAGTATGGATTTCTTATATAGCAATCAGCCCCAGCATTTT. Translation gives CASSMDFLYSNQPQHF.

This clone was seen just once. This chain links TRBV7-6 with TRBJ2-2, with 8 nucleotides matching TRBD2. The V gene end was trimmed by 2 bases and the J gene end by 3 bases; junction bases not matched to a gene: 2. Germline V gene sequence: CDR1 SGHVS, CDR2 FNYEAQ. This CDR3 spans 15 amino acids. CDR3 nucleotides: TGTGCCAGCAGCTTACTAGCGGGCGACACCGGGGAGCTGTTTTTT. Translation: CASSLLAGDTGELFF.

This clone was observed once. The genes are TRBV4-3 and TRBJ2-5, with unresolved D. Per germline, CDR1 LGHNA and CDR2 YSLEER. V lost 0 bases and J 2 bases, leaving 13 bases between the germline ends. This CDR3 region has 16 residues. CDR3 amino acids: CASSQEWYSRQETQYF. CDR3 in DNA: TGCGCCAGCAGCCAAGAATGGTATTCCCGACAAGAGACCCAGTACTTC.

CDR3 nucleotide sequence: TGTGCCAGCAGCCCCCGACAGGCCACAGGAGGAAACACCATATATTTT. It is translated as CASSPRQATGGNTIYF. The chain uses TRBV4-2 and TRBJ1-3; D is possibly TRBD1 (6 bases). This CDR3 has 16 amino acids. Germline V lookup: CDR1 LGHNA, CDR2 YNFKEQ. Trimming stripped 4 bases from V and 4 bases from J, with 17 bases between.

The CDR3 protein is CASTSGRAYAGELFF. The CDR3 bases are TGCGCCAGTACTAGCGGGAGGGCCTACGCCGGGGAGCTGTTTTTT. The V gene is TRBV5-1, the J gene TRBJ2-2; the match to TRBD2 covers 13 bases. This CDR3 is 15 amino acids long. Looked up from germline, CDR1 is SGHRS and CDR2 is YFSETQ. The J segment lost 6 bases and the V segment lost 8 bases, leaving 7 bases of the junction unmatched. Filled out from reference TRBV5-1 and TRBJ2-2, the complete variable domain reads KAGVTQTPRYLIKTRGQQVTLSCSPISGHRSVSWYQQTPGQGLQFLFEYFSETQRNKGNFPGRFSGRQFSNSRSEMNVSTLELGDSALYLCASTSGRAYAGELFFGEGSRLTVL.

The chain is built from TRBV28 and TRBJ1-2; D remains unclear. Germline V gene lookup returns CDR1 MDHEN and CDR2 SYDVKM. With 5 bases removed from V and 4 bases from J, the gap between germline ends came to 14 bases. CDR3 length: 14 residues. The DNA for the CDR3 is TGTGCCAGCAGTCCCCCGGGGTCGCCCTATGGCTACACCTTC. Its protein product is CASSPPGSPYGYTF.